This T cell receptor (beta chain) is drawn from a study of post-analysis software for immune sequencing data. Looking at the study overall: The cohort encompassed relapsing-remitting, secondary progressive and progressive-relapsing multiple sclerosis disease courses. Overall study results and limits: Under the F measure, samples that were prepared in one batch clustered strongly together. The five TRBV segments detected at higher frequency in patients than in controls included TRBV5-6, TRBV5-1 and TRBV20-1. A significant reduction in normalized Chao1 diversity was observed in multiple sclerosis patients versus controls.

Germline CDR1 and CDR2: DFQATT and SNEGSKA (reference sequence). Trimming took 1 base from V and 5 from J, leaving 11 bases between them. The CDR3 is made up of 13 amino acids. This clonotype was seen a handful of times. Its matching antigen is unknown. Unique molecular identifiers had been added to the TCR beta cDNA libraries. Each batch of roughly 0.9 to 11 million T cells produced roughly 0.5 million cDNA molecules. TCRdb itself ran the PCR reads through MiXCR, one entry per CDR3 protein. The table records fewer than 700,000 distinct CDR3 sequences, roughly 45% of them present only once. The clonotype originates from a girl aged 10 to 17 with multiple sclerosis. This chain uses TRBV20-1 with TRBJ2-5; D remains ambiguous. Sequenced: blood. The CDR3 protein is CSARALALETQYF. The CDR3 region has the DNA TGCAGTGCTAGAGCTCTTGCCCTTGAGACCCAGTACTTC.